This T cell receptor beta chain comes out of a study of regulatory and conventional T cells in RAG deficiency. The sorted conventional CD4+ T cells were CD25-low and CD127-high, with genomic DNA sequenced. The V end was cut by 3 bases, the J end by 4 bases, with 15 bases between. Germline lookup yields CDR1 MNHEY and CDR2 SVGAGI. The CDR3 is made up of 15 amino acids. Study findings and constraints: Shorter CDR3s in all patient subsets; >75% Treg-Tconv overlap in Omenn. Control T-cell subsets had markedly higher Shannon entropy and lower Simpson indices than RAG-deficient patients. Omenn CD25-high CD127-low cells may be activated cells, not true Tregs.

With respect to this clone: What it binds is unknown.

Generated by immunoSEQ multiplex PCR, the TCRdb table keeps only in-frame clones and is missing some. Of under 45,000 clones in the sample, about 78% were seen once. The sample was also linked to a second study, of regulatory T cells. In that study: The primer mix had 52 TRBV and 13 TRBJ primers.

This TCR came from a human donor in good health. The chain couples TRBV6-5 to TRBJ1-1, with TRBD1 as a possible D gene (5 bases). Specimen: CD4+ effector T cells sorted from blood. The CDR3 nucleotides read TGTGCCAGCAGTTATCGGGGACTTTCGGGCACTGAAGCTTTCTTT. This codes for CASSYRGLSGTEAFF.